This entry concerns a single T cell receptor beta chain. Its matching antigen is unknown. Method: immunoSEQ multiplex PCR; TCRdb's copy keeps in-frame clones and lacks some. The sample yields approximately 60,000 clones, more than 85% seen once. These data are taken from a study of OX40 agonist ivuxolimab in advanced cancers. Overall study: The mean age was around 56 years, ranging from about 20 to 79, with around four fifths of participants male. Overall study results and limits: Fewer expanded clones were found on average in CD4+ than in CD8+ T cells.

The receptor comes from an adult with an advanced solid tumor such as melanoma, head and neck, liver or kidney cancer. This specimen consisted of CD4+ or CD8+ T cells sorted from blood, obtained in a trial of the OX40 agonist ivuxolimab.

In DNA, the CDR3 is TGTGCCAGCAGCTTAGGGCTAGCGGGAGCCTACGAGCAGTACTTC. This gives the protein CASSLGLAGAYEQYF. The chain links TRBV7-8 to TRBJ2-7; TRBD2 aligns across 10 bases. CDR3 length: 15 amino acids. Germline CDR1 reads SGHVS; CDR2 reads FQNEAQ. Unmatched junction bases numbered 2, after V lost 1 base and J lost 2 bases.